Given below is one T cell receptor (beta chain) in context. Its target is not known. These data are taken from a study of cytomegalovirus exposure and HLA in healthy donors. Study-level results: Through in vitro validation, three CMV-associated chains were shown to be specific for CMV antigens. A later analysis showed TCR association rates differing by HLA locus, peaking at DRB1 and lowest at HLA-C. TCR beta V- and J-gene trimming, according to a later analysis, was linked to a missense DCLRE1C variant.

The study ran its PCR with 60 Vbeta and 13 Jbeta primers. Some clones are missing from TCRdb's copy, which holds only in-frame ones; the method was immunoSEQ multiplex PCR. The repertoire holds tens of thousands of clones, with 55% to 75% as singletons. Donors had nominal health at sampling but likely had unrecorded immune exposures. Material: PBMCs. The sequence derives from a middle-aged woman in good health and CMV-seropositive.

For the CDR3, the DNA is TGTGCCAGCAGCTTAACATCACAGTATGGCTACACCTTC. Protein sequence: CASSLTSQYGYTF. The V gene is TRBV7-2, the J gene TRBJ1-2; no clear D. CDR3 size: 13 residues. Between the trimmed V and J ends, which lost 2 bases and 5 bases, there was a span of 9 bases. CDR1 SGHTA and CDR2 FQGNSA come from the germline V gene.